Following are 2 T cell receptor beta chains from one sample sequenced in a study of blood T cell repertoires in COVID-19. Some clones are missing from TCRdb's copy, which holds only in-frame ones; the method was immunoSEQ multiplex PCR. Of over 200,000 clones listed, 70% to 90% were seen once; the top ten hold less than 3.5%. Sequenced: peripheral blood. The receptors were gathered from a young man with COVID-19, enrolled during active disease.

The chain uses TRBV10-3 and TRBJ2-1, with 9 bases aligning to TRBD1. The V segment lost 7 bases and the J segment 8 bases; nucleotides outside the gene matches: 9. CDR3 length: 14 residues. Germline CDR1 is ENHRY and CDR2 is SYGVKD. Here the CDR3 DNA reads TGTGCCATCAACGGCCGGGACAGGGTCGATGAGCAGTTCTTC. Its translation is CAINGRDRVDEQFF.

The J gene is TRBJ1-1, the V gene TRBV18, with 8 nucleotides matching TRBD1. There are 15 residues in the CDR3. The germline V gene has CDR1 KGHSH and CDR2 LQKENI. V shed 3 bases, J shed 0 bases, and the junction held 3 bases outside the gene matches. The CDR3 nucleotides read TGTGCCAGCTCACCGATGGGACAGGTGAACACTGAAGCTTTCTTT. Residues: CASSPMGQVNTEAFF.